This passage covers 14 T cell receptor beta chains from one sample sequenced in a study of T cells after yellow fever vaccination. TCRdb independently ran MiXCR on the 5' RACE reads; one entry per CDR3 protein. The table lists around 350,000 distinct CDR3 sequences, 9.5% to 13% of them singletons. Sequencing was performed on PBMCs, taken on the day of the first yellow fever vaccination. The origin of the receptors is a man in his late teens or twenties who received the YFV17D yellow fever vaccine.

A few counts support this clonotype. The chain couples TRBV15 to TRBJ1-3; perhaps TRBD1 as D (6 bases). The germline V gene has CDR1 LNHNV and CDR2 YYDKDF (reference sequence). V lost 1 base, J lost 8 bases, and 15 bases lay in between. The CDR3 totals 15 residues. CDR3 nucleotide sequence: TGTGCCACCAGCAGAGGTTGGCAGGAGGGGGACACCATATATTTT. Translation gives CATSRGWQEGDTIYF.

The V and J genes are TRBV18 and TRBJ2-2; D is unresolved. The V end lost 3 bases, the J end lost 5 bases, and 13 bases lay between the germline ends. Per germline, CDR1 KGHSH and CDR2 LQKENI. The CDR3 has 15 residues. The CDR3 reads CASSPAPPPTGELFF. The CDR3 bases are TGTGCCAGCTCACCTGCCCCGCCTCCGACCGGGGAGCTGTTTTTT.

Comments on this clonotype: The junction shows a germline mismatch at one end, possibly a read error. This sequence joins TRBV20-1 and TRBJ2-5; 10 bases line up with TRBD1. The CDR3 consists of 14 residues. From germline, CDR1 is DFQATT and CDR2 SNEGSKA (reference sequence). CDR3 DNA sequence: TGCAGTGCCCCTGACAGGGGGCCTCAAGGGACCCAGTACTTC. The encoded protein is CSAPDRGPQGTQYF.

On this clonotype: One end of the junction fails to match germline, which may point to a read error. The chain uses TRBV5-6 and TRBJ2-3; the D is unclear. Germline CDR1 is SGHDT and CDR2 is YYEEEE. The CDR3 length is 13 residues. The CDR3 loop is CANSMTSADTQYF. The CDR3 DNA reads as TGTGCCAACAGCATGACCTCAGCAGATACGCAGTATTTT.

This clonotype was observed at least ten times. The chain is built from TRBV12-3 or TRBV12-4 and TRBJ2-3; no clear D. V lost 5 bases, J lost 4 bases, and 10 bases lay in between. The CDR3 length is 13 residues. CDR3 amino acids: CASSVLLADTQYF. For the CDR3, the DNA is TGTGCCAGCAGTGTCCTTCTCGCAGATACGCAGTATTTT.

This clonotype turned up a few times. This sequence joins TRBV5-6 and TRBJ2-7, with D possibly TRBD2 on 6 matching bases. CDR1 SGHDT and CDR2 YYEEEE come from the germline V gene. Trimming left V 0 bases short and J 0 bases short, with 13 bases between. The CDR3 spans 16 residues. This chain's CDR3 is CASSLGGLRSSYEQYF. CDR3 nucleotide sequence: TGTGCCAGCAGCTTGGGGGGACTTAGGAGCTCCTACGAGCAGTACTTC.

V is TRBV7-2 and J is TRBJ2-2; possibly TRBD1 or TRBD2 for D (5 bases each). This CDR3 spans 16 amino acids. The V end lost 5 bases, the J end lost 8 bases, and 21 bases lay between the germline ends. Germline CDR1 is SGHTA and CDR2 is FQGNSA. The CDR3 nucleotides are TGTGCCAGCAGCCCCGGGGTGGATCCCGGGGCTGGGGAGCTGTTTTTT. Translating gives CASSPGVDPGAGELFF.

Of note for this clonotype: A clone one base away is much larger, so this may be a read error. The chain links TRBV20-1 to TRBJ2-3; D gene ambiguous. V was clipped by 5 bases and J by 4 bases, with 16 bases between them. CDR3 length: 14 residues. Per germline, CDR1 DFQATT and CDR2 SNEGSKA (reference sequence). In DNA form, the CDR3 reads TGCAGTGCTCCCGTCCTATCCGTCGCAGATACGCAGTATTTT. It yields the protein CSAPVLSVADTQYF.

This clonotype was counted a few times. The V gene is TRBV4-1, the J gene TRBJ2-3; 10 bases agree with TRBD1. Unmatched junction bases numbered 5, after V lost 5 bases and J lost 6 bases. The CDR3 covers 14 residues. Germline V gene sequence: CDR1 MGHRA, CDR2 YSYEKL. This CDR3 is CASSGTGAGDTQYF. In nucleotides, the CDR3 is TGCGCCAGCAGCGGGACAGGGGCGGGGGATACGCAGTATTTT.

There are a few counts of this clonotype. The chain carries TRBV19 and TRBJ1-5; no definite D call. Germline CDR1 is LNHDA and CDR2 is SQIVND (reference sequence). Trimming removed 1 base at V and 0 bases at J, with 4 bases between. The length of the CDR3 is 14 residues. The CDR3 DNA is TGTGCCAGTAGTATAGTTTCTAGCAATCAGCCCCAGCATTTT. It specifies CASSIVSSNQPQHF.

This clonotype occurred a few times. The chain's CDR3 is CASSFYDQPQHF. The CDR3 DNA reads TGTGCCAGCAGTTTTTACGATCAGCCCCAGCATTTT. The V gene is TRBV12-3 or TRBV12-4, the J gene TRBJ1-5; D is ambiguous. The CDR3 length is 12 residues. Trimming removed 3 bases from V and 5 bases from J, with 5 bases in between.

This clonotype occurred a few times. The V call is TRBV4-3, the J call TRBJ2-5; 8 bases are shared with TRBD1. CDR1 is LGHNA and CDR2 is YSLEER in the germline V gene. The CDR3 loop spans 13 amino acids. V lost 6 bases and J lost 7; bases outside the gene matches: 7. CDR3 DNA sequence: TGCGCCAGCAGTCAGGACAGGGTCAGGACCCAGTACTTC. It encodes CASSQDRVRTQYF.

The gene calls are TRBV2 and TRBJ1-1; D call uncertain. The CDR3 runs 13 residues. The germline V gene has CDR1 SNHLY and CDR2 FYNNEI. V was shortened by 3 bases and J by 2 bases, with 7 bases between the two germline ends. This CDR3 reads CASSESHNTEAFF. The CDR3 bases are TGTGCCAGCAGTGAGAGCCATAACACTGAAGCTTTCTTT.

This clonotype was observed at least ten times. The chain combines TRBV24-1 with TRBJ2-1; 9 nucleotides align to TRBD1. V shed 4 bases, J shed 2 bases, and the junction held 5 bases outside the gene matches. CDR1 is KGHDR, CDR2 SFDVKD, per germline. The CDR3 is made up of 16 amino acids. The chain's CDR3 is CATSDTGQGTYNEQFF. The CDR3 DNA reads TGTGCCACCAGTGACACGGGACAGGGTACCTACAATGAGCAGTTCTTC.